This T cell receptor beta chain was observed in a study of brain T cells in children with intractable seizures. Time point reported: blood from clinic visit 5 months post-surgery; TSC patient then seizure free. Surgery cases with the highest brain T cell transcript signatures were chosen for sequencing. Some clones are missing from TCRdb's copy, which holds only in-frame ones; the method was immunoSEQ multiplex PCR. The repertoire holds about 350,000 clones, with 93% as singletons. The CDR3 totals 16 residues. Unmatched junction bases numbered 6, after V lost 0 bases and J lost 6 bases. Germline loops: CDR1 LNHDA, CDR2 SQIVND (reference sequence).

This TCR was sampled from a boy under two years old with tuberous sclerosis and intractable seizures. This chain links TRBV19 with TRBJ1-5; 9 nucleotides align to TRBD1. This specimen was peripheral blood, taken 4 to 6 months after surgery. The CDR3 loop is CASSIDHGQGIQPQHF. CDR3 DNA sequence: TGTGCCAGTAGTATAGATCATGGACAGGGGATTCAGCCCCAGCATTTT. Full variable domain (rest looked up from reference TRBV19 and TRBJ1-5): DGGITQSPKYLFRKEGQNVTLSCEQNLNHDAMYWYRQDPGQGLRLIYYSQIVNDFQKGDIAEGYSVSREKKESFPLTVTSAQKNPTAFYLCASSIDHGQGIQPQHFGDGTRLSIL.